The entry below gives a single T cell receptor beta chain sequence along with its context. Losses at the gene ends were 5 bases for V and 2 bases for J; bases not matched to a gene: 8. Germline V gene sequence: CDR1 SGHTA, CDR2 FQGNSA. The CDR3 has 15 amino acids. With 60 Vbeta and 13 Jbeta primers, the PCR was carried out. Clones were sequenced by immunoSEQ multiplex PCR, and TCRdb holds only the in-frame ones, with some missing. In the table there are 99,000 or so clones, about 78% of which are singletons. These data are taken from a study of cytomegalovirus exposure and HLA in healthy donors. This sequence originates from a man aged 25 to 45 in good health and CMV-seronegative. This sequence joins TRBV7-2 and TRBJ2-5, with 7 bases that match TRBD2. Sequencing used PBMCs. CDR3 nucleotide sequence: TGTGCCAGCAGCGCCCGCCGGGGGGTACAAGAGACCCAGTACTTC. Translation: CASSARRGVQETQYF.